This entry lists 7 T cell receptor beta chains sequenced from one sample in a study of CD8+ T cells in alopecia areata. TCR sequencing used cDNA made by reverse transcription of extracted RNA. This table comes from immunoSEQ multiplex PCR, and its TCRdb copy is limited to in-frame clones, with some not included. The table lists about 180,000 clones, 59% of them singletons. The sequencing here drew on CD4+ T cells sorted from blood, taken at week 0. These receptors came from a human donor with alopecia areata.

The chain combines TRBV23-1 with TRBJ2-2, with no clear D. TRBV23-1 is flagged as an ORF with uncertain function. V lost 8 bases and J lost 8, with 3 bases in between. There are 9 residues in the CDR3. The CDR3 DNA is TGCGCCAGCCGGGGGGAGCTGTTTTTT. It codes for CASRGELFF.

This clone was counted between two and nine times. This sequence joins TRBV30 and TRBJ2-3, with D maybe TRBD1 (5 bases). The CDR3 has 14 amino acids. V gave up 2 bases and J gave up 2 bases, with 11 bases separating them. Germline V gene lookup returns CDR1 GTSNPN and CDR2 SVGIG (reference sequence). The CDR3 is CAWSKGPNTDTQYF. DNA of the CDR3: TGTGCCTGGAGTAAGGGGCCGAACACAGATACGCAGTATTTT.

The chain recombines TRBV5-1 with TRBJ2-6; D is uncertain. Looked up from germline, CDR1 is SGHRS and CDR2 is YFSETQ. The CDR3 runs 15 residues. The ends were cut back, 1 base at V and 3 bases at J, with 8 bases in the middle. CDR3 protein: CASSLPGHGANVLTF. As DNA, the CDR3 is TGCGCCAGCAGCTTGCCCGGTCATGGGGCCAACGTCCTGACTTTC.

As DNA, the CDR3 is TGCAGCCCTCAAGAGACCCAGTACTTC. This translates into CSPQETQYF. J is TRBJ2-5 and V is TRBV29-1, with D uncertain. In germline, CDR1 is SQVTM, CDR2 ANQGSEA. The CDR3 is made up of 9 amino acids. The V gene lost 8 bases and the J gene lost 2 bases, with 3 bases spanning the gap.

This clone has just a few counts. Written as DNA, the CDR3 is TGCAGCGTCGACGCCCGGGGCTGGGATGAGCAGTTCTTC. Protein: CSVDARGWDEQFF. The chain is built from TRBV29-1 and TRBJ2-1; D assignment may be TRBD1 or TRBD2 (5 bases each). The CDR3 has 13 amino acids. In germline, CDR1 is SQVTM, CDR2 ANQGSEA. V was clipped by 6 bases and J by 8 bases, with 17 bases between them.

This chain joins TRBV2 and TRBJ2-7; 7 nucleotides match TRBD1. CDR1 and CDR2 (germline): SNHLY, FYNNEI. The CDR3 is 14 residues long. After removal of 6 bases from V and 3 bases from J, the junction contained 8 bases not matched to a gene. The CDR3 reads CASREDRLLYEQYF. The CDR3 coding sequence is TGTGCCAGCAGGGAGGACAGGCTCCTCTACGAGCAGTACTTC.

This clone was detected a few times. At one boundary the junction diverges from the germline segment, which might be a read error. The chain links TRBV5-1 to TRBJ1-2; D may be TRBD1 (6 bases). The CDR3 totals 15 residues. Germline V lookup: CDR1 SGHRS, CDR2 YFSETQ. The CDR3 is CASTTQGRVNDGYTF. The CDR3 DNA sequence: TGCGCCAGCACGACACAGGGAAGGGTTAACGATGGCTACACCTTC.